One sample yielded the 2 T cell receptor beta chains listed below, sequenced in a study of CD8 T cells in ankylosing spondylitis. TCRdb called the 5' RACE reads again in MiXCR, with one record for every CDR3 protein. The table shows 150,000 to 200,000 distinct CDR3 sequences, with around a tenth occurring only once. Input material: blood, either unsorted or a sorted T cell fraction (not recorded which). These receptors came from a male donor with ankylosing spondylitis or in good health (not recorded which).

The genes are TRBV2 and TRBJ1-1; D unclear. The germline V gene encodes CDR1 SNHLY and CDR2 FYNNEI. This CDR3 is 15 amino acids long. V dropped 1 base and J dropped 5 bases, with 14 bases sitting between them. CDR3 in DNA: TGTGCCAGCAGTGAAGGGGCACCTGTATTGACTGAAGCTTTCTTT. It encodes CASSEGAPVLTEAFF.

This clonotype was seen at least ten times. The chain carries TRBV6-1 and TRBJ1-1; no definite D call. The V gene's germline CDR1 is MNHNS and CDR2 SASEGT. V was shortened by 4 bases and J by 4 bases, with 19 bases between the two germline ends. The CDR3 contains 16 residues. CDR3 sequence: CASSVLNSGLGTEAFF. The CDR3 DNA follows: TGTGCCAGCAGTGTATTGAACAGCGGCCTAGGCACTGAAGCTTTCTTT.